This TCR beta chain was retrieved from a study of blood T cell repertoires in COVID-19. Study-wide context: Material from acute and convalescent COVID-19 was sourced from the United States, Italy and Spain. The analysed material was cDNA or gDNA that came from T cells, B-cell-depleted T cells, or PBMCs.

Per the authors' pipeline: Reference gene primer amplification yielded estimated nucleated cell counts. Sequenced by immunoSEQ multiplex PCR; TCRdb stores in-frame clones only, minus some. The V and J calls and clone size are taken from that table; D and trimming were inferred from the DNA. The sample holds 200,000 to 250,000 clones, roughly 84% seen once. V lost 5 bases and J lost 7, with 12 bases in between. This CDR3 spans 13 amino acids. The source is a woman older than 75 with active or convalescent COVID-19. The sample consisted of peripheral blood. The chain uses TRBV12-3 or TRBV12-4 and TRBJ1-3; D might be TRBD1 (5 bases). The CDR3 region has the DNA TGTGCCAGCAGTCCTACAGGACCGAACACCATATATTTT. Protein product: CASSPTGPNTIYF.